This T cell receptor (beta chain) derives from a study of shared clonotypes between healthy human individuals. At the level of the study: Researchers drew samples from two women and three men aged 18 to 49. Each donor's CD4 naive and CD4 memory cells filled three plates apiece, CD8 naive two, and CD8 memory one.

All donors were healthy HIV-negative adults lacking recent acute infections or vaccinations. Worth noting for this clone: Its antigen is as yet unknown.

Notes on the study in general: The four-donor shared clonotypes exceeded non-shared clonotypes in generation probability, with non-shared ones scoring lower.

Data came from immunoSEQ multiplex PCR; TCRdb stores just in-frame clones and leaves some out. The sample has around 700,000 clones, 72% seen once. This TCR came from a woman in her 30s in good health. Sequences were obtained from memory CD4+ T cells sorted from blood. Subset defined: CD45RA-negative fraction.

The chain's CDR3 is CASSLWGEEDYNEQFF. The CDR3 DNA reads TGCGCCAGCAGCCTGTGGGGGGAAGAAGATTACAATGAGCAGTTCTTC. The chain links TRBV5-1 to TRBJ2-1; D might be TRBD2 (6 bases). The length of the CDR3 is 16 residues. The germline V gene encodes CDR1 SGHRS and CDR2 YFSETQ. Trimming left V 4 bases short and J 4 bases short, with 18 bases between.